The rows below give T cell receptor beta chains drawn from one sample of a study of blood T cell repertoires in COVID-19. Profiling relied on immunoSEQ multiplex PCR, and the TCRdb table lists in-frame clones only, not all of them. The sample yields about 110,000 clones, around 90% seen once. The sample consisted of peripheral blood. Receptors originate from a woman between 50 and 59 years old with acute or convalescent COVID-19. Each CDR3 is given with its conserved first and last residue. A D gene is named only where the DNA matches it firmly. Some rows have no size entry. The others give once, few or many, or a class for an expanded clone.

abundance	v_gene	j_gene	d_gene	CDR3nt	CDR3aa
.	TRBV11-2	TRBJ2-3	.	TGTGCCAGCAGTTCAAGGGGCAAGGTAGTCACAGATACGCAGTATTTT	CASSSRGKVVTDTQYF
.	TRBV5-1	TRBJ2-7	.	TGCGCCAGCAGCTCTTTGGAGGGAAGCTACGAGCAGTACTTC	CASSSLEGSYEQYF
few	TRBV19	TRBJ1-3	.	TGTGCCAGTAGGTCCTTCGGCGGGAGTGGAAACACCATATATTTT	CASRSFGGSGNTIYF
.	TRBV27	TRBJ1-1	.	TGTGCCAGCAGTTTGTTGGGCCTCTCGGCCACTGAAGCTTTCTTT	CASSLLGLSATEAFF
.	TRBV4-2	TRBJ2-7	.	TGTGCCAGCAGCCAAGATCGATCGATTCACGGGGAGCAGTACTTC	CASSQDRSIHGEQYF
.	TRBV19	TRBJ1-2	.	TGTGCCAGTAGGCCCCGACGGGGGGAAGATCCCGAGGGCTATGGCTACACCTTC	CASRPRRGEDPEGYGYTF
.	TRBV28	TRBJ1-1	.	TGTGCCAGCAGACACCCCCCTCCAGGGTCGTCCACTGAAGCTTTCTTT	CASRHPPPGSSTEAFF
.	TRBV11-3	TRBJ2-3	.	TGTGCCAGCAGCTTGAGAAGTGATACGCAGTATTTT	CASSLRSDTQYF
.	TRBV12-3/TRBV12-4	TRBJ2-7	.	TGTGCCAGCAGTTTTGGGGCGGGGGAGCAGTACTTC	CASSFGAGEQYF
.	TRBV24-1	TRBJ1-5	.	TGTGCCACCAGTGAGGAGACAGGACCACTAAATCAGCCCCAGCATTTT	CATSEETGPLNQPQHF
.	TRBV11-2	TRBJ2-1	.	TGTGCCAGCAGCGGGGGGACGGGCCCTCTAGGAGAGCAGTTCTTC	CASSGGTGPLGEQFF
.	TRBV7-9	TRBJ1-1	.	TGTGCCAGCAGCTTATCAGGGGACACTGAAGCTTTCTTT	CASSLSGDTEAFF